This note documents a single TCR beta chain sequence. Its binding antigen is unknown. No quality values exist for individual bases; no much larger clone is one base distant. In the prospective study, participants were roughly 18 to 95 years old, resided in 24 geographic areas of the United States, and were enrolled through a virtual design. In the prospective study, participants were assigned to cohorts based on the clinical history participants reported in a screening survey and a study questionnaire. Recovered participants in ImmuneRACE Cohort 3 were defined as having two consecutive negative NP/OP PCR tests, clearance from a healthcare professional, or resolution of symptoms. Mobile phlebotomists in the prospective study collected whole blood, serum and a nasopharyngeal or oropharyngeal swab from every participant. Additional blood draws and questionnaires over a 2-month period could optionally be provided by prospective study participants. Blood samples from the prospective study were shipped frozen or at room temperature prior to DNA extraction.

The immunoSEQ Assay, a bias-controlled multiplex PCR, was used to amplify TCRbeta CDR3 regions from genomic DNA. On the study's bioinformatics: The number of nucleated cells in each sample was estimated by amplification of reference gene primers within the assay. Sequence reads were collapsed and filtered to measure the absolute abundance of every unique TCRbeta CDR3 rearrangement. For each sample, productive Simpson clonality was calculated as the square root of Simpson's diversity index over productive rearrangements. TCRdb provides this immuneACCESS table in a form limited to in-frame rearrangements. Some clones are lacking; in checked studies, under half of them reflect an unresolved V gene, and why the rest are absent is not known. V and J calls and clone size are as listed in that table; D and trimming were resolved from the DNA. Here the sample has 250,000 to 350,000 clones; less than 85% occur a single time. The top ten clonotypes cover about 2.5% of the sample.

The data stem from a study of blood T cell repertoires in COVID-19 (dated by TCRdb to 2019 to 2021). Turning to the overall study: Collaborator samples came from the United States, Italy and Spain and covered acute and convalescent phases of COVID-19. The material from the prospective study consisted of cDNA or gDNA derived from T cells, B-cell-depleted T cells, or PBMCs. Subjects who had been exposed to COVID-19, were actively infected with it, or had recovered from it provided the deeply sampled blood TCRbeta repertoires that made up the dataset. The repertoires were made available in a free public database intended to serve as a resource for research on the immune response to SARS-CoV-2. Samples were obtained from the ongoing ImmuneRACE study (first 160 participants) and from approximately 1,200 subjects provided by 6 global collaborators. A de-identified subject ID, COVID-19 status, age in years and sex were almost always included in the sample metadata. HLA class I and class II types, where available, came from metadata supplied by the sample provider rather than from assay-based typing. Overall results and qualifications from the work: How much clinical and demographic metadata was included differed by source and by participant, and the metadata was provided uncurated.

V drops 5 bases and J drops 5 bases, leaving 15 bases in between. The CDR1 and CDR2 encoded by the germline V gene (reference sequence) are MNHNY and SVGAGI. The CDR3 runs 14 residues from the cysteine to the phenylalanine. Kept here is only the CDR3 DNA, which spans 42 bases and is read in frame from base 1. This TCR derives from a woman between 50 and 59 years old who had recovered from COVID-19. The chain is assembled from TRBV6-6 and TRBJ1-2; perhaps TRBD1 is the D gene, with 5 bases matching. The sample comprised PBMCs or T cells enriched from blood (not recorded which). The CDR3 region: CASSPGTALYGYTF. The bases read TGTGCCAGCAGTCCCGGGACTGCATTATATGGCTACACCTTC.